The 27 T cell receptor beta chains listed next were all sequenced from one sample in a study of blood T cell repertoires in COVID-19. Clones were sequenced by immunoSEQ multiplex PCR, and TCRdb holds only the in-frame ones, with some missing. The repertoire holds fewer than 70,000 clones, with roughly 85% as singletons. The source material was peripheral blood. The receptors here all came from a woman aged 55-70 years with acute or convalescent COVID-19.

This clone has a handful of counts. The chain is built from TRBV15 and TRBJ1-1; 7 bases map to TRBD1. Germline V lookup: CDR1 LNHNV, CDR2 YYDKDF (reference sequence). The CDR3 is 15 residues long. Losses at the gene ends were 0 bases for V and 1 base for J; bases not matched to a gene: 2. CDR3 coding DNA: TGTGCCACCAGCAGAGAGAAGGGGGCGAACACTGAAGCTTTCTTT. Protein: CATSREKGANTEAFF.

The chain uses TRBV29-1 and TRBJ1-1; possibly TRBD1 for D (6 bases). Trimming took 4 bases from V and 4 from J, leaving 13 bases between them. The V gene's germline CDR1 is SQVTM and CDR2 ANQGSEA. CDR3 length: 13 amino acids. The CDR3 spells CSVGFRGATEAFF. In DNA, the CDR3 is TGCAGCGTTGGGTTTCGGGGGGCCACTGAAGCTTTCTTT.

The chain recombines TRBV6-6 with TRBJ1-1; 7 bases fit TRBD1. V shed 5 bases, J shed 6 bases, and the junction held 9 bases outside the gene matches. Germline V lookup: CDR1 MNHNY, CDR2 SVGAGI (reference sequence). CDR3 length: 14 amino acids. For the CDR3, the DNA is TGTGCCAGCAGTAAAAAACAGGGGTCCTCTGAAGCTTTCTTT. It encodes CASSKKQGSSEAFF.

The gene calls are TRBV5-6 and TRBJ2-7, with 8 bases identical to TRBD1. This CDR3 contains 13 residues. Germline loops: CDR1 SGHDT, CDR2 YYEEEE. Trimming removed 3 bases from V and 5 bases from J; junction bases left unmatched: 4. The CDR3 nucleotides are TGTGCCAGCAGCTCTGGACAGGGCGACGAGCAGTACTTC. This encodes CASSSGQGDEQYF. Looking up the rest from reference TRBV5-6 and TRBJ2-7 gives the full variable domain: DAGVTQSPTHLIKTRGQQVTLRCSPKSGHDTVSWYQQALGQGPQFIFQYYEEEERQRGNFPDRFSGHQFPNYSSELNVNALLLGDSALYLCASSSGQGDEQYFGPGTRLTVT.

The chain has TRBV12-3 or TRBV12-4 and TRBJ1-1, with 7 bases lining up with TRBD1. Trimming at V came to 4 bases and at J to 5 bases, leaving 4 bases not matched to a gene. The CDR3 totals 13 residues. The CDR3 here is CASSWGQSTEAFF. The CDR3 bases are TGTGCCAGCAGTTGGGGACAGAGTACTGAAGCTTTCTTT.

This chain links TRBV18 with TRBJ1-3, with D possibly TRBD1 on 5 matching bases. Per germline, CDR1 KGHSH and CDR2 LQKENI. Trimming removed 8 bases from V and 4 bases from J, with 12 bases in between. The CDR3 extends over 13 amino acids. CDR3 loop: CASQTATGNTIYF. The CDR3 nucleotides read TGTGCCAGCCAGACAGCCACAGGAAACACCATATATTTT.

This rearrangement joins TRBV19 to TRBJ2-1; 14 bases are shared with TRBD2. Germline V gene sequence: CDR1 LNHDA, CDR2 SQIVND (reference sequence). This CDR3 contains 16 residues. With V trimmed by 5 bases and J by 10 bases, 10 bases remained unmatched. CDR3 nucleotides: TGTGCCAGTAGTGCCGAGGGACTAGCGGGAGTCGGAGAGCAGTTCTTC. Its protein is CASSAEGLAGVGEQFF.

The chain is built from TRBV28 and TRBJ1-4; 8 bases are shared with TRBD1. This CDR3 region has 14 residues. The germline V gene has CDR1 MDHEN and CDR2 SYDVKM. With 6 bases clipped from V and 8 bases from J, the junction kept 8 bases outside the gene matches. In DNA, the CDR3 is TGTGCCAGCAGAAGCCAGGGGGCGGGGGAAAAACTGTTTTTT. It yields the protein CASRSQGAGEKLFF.

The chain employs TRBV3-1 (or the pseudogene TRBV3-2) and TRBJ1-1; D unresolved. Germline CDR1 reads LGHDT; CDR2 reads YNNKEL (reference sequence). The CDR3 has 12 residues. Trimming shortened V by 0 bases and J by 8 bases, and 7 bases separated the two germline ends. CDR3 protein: CASSQERQEAFF. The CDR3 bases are TGTGCCAGCAGCCAAGAGAGGCAGGAAGCTTTCTTT.

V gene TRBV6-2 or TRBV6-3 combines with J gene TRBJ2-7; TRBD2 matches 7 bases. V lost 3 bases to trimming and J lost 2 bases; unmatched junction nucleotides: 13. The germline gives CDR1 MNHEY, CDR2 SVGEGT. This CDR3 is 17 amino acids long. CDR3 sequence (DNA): TGTGCCAGCAGTTATAGTAACAAGCGGGGCCCTACCTACGAGCAGTACTTC. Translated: CASSYSNKRGPTYEQYF.

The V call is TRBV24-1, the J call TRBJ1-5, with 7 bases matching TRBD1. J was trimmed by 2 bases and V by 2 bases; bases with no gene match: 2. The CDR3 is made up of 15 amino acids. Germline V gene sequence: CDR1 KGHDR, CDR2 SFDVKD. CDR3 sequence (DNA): TGTGCCACCAGTGATTCAGGGACAGGCAATCAGCCCCAGCATTTT. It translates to CATSDSGTGNQPQHF.

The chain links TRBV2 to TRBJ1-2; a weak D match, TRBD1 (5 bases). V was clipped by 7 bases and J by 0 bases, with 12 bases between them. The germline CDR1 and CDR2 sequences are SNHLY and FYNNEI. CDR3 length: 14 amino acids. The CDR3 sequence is CASTVGGANYGYTF. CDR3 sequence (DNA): TGTGCCAGCACCGTGGGGGGAGCTAACTATGGCTACACCTTC.

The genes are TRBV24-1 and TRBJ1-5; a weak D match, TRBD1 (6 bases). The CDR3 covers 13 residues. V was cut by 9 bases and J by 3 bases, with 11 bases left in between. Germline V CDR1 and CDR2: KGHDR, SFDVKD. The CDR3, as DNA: TGTGCCACCCTGGGACACCTCAATCAGCCCCAGCATTTT. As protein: CATLGHLNQPQHF.

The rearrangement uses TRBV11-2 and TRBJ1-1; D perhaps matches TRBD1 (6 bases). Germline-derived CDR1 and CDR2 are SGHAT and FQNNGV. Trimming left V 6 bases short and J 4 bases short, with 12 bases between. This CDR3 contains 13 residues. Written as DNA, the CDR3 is TGTGCCAGCAGGGAGAGGGGGGGCACTGAAGCTTTCTTT. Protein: CASRERGGTEAFF.

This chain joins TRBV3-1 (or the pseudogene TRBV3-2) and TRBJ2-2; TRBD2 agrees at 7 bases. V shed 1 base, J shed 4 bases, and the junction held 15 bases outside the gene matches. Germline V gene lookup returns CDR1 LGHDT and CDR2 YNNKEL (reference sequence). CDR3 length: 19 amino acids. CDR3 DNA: TGTGCCAGCAGCCAAGGTTTCTATTTTGGCGGGAGATCCACCGGGGAGCTGTTTTTT. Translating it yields CASSQGFYFGGRSTGELFF.

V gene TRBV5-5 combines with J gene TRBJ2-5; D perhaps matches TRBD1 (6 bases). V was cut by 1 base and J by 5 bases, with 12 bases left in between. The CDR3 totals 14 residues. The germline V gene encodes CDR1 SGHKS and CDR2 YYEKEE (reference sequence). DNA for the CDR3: TGTGCCAGCAGCTTGACTGCGCAGGGGGAGACCCAGTACTTC. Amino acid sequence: CASSLTAQGETQYF.

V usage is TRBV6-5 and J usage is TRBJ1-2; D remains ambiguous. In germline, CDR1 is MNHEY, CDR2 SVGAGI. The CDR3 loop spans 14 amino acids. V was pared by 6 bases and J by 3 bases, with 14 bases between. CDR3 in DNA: TGTGCCAGCAGGGAGGGCGGATTCTACTATGGCTACACCTTC. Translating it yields CASREGGFYYGYTF.

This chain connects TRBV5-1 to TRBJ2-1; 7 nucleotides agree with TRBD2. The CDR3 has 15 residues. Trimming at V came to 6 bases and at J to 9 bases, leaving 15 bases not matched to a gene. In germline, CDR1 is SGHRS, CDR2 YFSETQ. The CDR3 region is CASKMIAGSNGEQFF. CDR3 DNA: TGCGCCAGCAAGATGATAGCGGGTTCGAATGGTGAGCAGTTCTTC.

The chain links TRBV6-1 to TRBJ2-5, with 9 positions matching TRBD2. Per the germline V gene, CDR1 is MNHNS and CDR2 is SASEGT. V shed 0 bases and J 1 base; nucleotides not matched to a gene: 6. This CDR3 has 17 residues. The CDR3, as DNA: TGTGCCAGCAGTGAAGCAGGGGCGGGGGGGTCCCAAGAGACCCAGTACTTC. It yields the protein CASSEAGAGGSQETQYF.

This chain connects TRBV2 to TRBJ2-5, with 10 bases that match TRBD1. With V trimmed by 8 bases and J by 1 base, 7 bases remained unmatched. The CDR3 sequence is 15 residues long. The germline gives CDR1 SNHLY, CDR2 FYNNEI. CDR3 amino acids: CASQDRGLLQETQYF. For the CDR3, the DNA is TGTGCCAGCCAAGACAGGGGGCTTCTCCAAGAGACCCAGTACTTC.

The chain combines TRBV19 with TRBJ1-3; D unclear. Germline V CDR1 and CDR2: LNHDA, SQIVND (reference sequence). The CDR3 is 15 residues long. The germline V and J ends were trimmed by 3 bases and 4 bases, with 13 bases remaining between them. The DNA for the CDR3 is TGTGCCAGTAGTATTCTCCACGCACTAGGAAACACCATATATTTT. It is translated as CASSILHALGNTIYF.

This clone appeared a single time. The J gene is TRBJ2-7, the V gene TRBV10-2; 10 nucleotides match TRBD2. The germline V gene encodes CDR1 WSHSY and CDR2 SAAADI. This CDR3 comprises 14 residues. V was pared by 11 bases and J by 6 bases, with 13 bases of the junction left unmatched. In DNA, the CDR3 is TGCGCCGGCCAGCGGGAGGGCCCTTCGGCCGAGCAGTACTTC. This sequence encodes CAGQREGPSAEQYF.

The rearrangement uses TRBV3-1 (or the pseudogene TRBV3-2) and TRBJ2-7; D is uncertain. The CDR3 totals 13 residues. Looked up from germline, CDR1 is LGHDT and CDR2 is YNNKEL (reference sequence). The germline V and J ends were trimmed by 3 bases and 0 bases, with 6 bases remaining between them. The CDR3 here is CASSQASSYEQYF. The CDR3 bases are TGTGCCAGCAGCCAGGCCAGCTCCTACGAGCAGTACTTC.

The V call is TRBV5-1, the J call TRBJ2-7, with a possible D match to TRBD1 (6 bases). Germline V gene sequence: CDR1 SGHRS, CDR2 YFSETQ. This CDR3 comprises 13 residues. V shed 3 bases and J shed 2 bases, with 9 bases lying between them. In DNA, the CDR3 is TGCGCCAGCAGCTCAGGGGCGGCCTACGAGCAGTACTTC. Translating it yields CASSSGAAYEQYF.

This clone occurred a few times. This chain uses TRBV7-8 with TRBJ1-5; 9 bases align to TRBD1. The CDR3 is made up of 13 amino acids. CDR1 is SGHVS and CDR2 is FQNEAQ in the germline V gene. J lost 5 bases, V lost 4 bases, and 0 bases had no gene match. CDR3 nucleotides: TGTGCCAGCAGCTGGACAGGGGATCAGCCCCAGCATTTT. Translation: CASSWTGDQPQHF. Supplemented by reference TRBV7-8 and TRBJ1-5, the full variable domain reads GAGVSQSPRYKVAKRGQDVALRCDPISGHVSLFWYQQALGQGPEFLTYFQNEAQLDKSGLPSDRFFAERPEGSVSTLKIQRTQQEDSAVYLCASSWTGDQPQHFGDGTRLSIL.

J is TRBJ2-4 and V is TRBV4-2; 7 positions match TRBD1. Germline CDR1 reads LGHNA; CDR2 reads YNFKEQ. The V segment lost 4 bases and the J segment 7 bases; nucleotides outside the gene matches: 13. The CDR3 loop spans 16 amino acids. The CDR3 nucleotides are TGTGCCAGCAGCCTCGGGACAGCTGAAGTCGATAACATTCAGTACTTC. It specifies CASSLGTAEVDNIQYF.

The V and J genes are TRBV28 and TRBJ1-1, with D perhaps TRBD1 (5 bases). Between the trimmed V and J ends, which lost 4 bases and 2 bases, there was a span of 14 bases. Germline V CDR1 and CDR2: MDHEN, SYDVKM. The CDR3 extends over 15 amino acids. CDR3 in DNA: TGTGCCAGCAGTTCCTCGGCCGGGGGAAACACTGAAGCTTTCTTT. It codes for CASSSSAGGNTEAFF.